A single sample gave rise to the 13 T cell receptor beta chains below, sequenced in a study of blood T cell repertoires in COVID-19. Repertoires were generated with immunoSEQ multiplex PCR, while TCRdb's copy carries only in-frame clones and drops some. The data hold tens of thousands of clones, with 92% observed a single time. Sample: peripheral blood. These receptors were collected from a man aged 45 to 65 with active COVID-19.

This clone has only one observation. J is TRBJ2-3 and V is TRBV11-1; 7 bases fit TRBD2. Germline CDR1 is SGHAT and CDR2 is FQDESV (reference sequence). The CDR3 has 14 residues. The V gene end was trimmed by 0 bases and the J gene end by 13 bases; junction bases not matched to a gene: 10. The CDR3 bases are TGTGCCAGCAGCTTAGCGCTTTTAACTAGCGAGAAGTATTTT. It specifies CASSLALLTSEKYF.

The sample holds one count of this clone. The V and J genes are TRBV7-8 and TRBJ2-1, with 10 bases aligning to TRBD2. J was trimmed by 6 bases and V by 3 bases; bases with no gene match: 17. Germline CDR1 reads SGHVS; CDR2 reads FQNEAQ. This CDR3 has 19 amino acids. The CDR3, as DNA: TGTGCCAGCAGCTTCTTGAGGTTAGCGGGAGGCTCGTTAGGCAATGAGCAGTTCTTC. It translates to CASSFLRLAGGSLGNEQFF.

The CDR3 spells CASSHRQGISGNTIYF. The CDR3 DNA reads TGTGCCAGCAGCCATCGACAGGGTATCTCTGGAAACACCATATATTTT. V gene TRBV3-1 (or the pseudogene TRBV3-2) combines with J gene TRBJ1-3; 7 bases fit TRBD1. Trimming at V came to 3 bases and at J to 0 bases, leaving 5 bases not matched to a gene. The CDR3 runs to 16 residues. Germline V CDR1 and CDR2: LGHDT, YNNKEL (reference sequence).

V is TRBV7-8 and J is TRBJ2-1; D perhaps matches TRBD1 (6 bases). The CDR3 loop spans 16 amino acids. V lost 6 bases, J lost 7 bases, and 22 bases lay in between. The V gene's germline CDR1 is SGHVS and CDR2 FQNEAQ. DNA for the CDR3: TGTGCCAGCAGTCCAGGGGCGGTCAGCGGCCCGAATGAGCAGTTCTTC. Translating it yields CASSPGAVSGPNEQFF.

This sequence joins TRBV6-5 and TRBJ2-7, with D maybe TRBD2 (6 bases). V lost 1 base and J 0 bases, leaving 10 bases between the germline ends. Germline CDR1 MNHEY, CDR2 SVGAGI. This CDR3 region has 15 residues. The CDR3 region is CASSYYRGSSYEQYF. The CDR3 bases are TGTGCCAGCAGTTACTATCGGGGGAGCTCCTACGAGCAGTACTTC.

The rearrangement links TRBV6-5 to TRBJ1-1, with D possibly TRBD1 on 6 matching bases. The V end lost 6 bases, the J end lost 1 base, and 9 bases lay between the germline ends. The germline gives CDR1 MNHEY, CDR2 SVGAGI. This CDR3 contains 13 residues. The CDR3 reads CASSEDRNTEAFF. CDR3 sequence (DNA): TGTGCCAGCAGCGAGGACAGGAACACTGAAGCTTTCTTT.

Only one count was recorded for this clone. The chain combines TRBV24-1 with TRBJ2-2; a weak D match, TRBD2 (6 bases). Trimming cost V 3 bases and J 0 bases, with 19 bases left between them. Germline V gives CDR1 KGHDR, CDR2 SFDVKD. This CDR3 contains 19 residues. This chain's CDR3 is CATSDPAAGPAANTGELFF. The CDR3, as DNA: TGTGCCACCAGTGATCCCGCTGCGGGGCCGGCCGCGAACACCGGGGAGCTGTTTTTT.

This chain connects TRBV5-1 to TRBJ2-1; possible D gene TRBD2, 5 bases. V was clipped by 4 bases and J by 6 bases, with 14 bases between them. The CDR3 runs to 14 residues. The germline CDR1 and CDR2 sequences are SGHRS and YFSETQ. This CDR3 reads CASSALEGGNEQFF. The CDR3 DNA sequence: TGCGCCAGCAGCGCCCTTGAGGGTGGCAATGAGCAGTTCTTC.

This clone came up a few times. J is TRBJ1-3 and V is TRBV25-1; no definite D call. The CDR3 loop spans 12 amino acids. Germline-derived CDR1 and CDR2 are MGHDK and SYGVNS. Trimming took 7 bases from V and 0 from J, leaving 4 bases between them. The CDR3 region is CASTSSGNTIYF. DNA of the CDR3: TGTGCCAGCACCTCCTCTGGAAACACCATATATTTT.

This clone has just one count. The chain carries TRBV9 and TRBJ2-5; 11 nucleotides match TRBD2. V lost 4 bases, J lost 7 bases, and 12 bases stayed unmatched. The CDR3 is 16 amino acids. Looked up from germline, CDR1 is SGDLS and CDR2 is YYNGEE. The DNA of the CDR3 is TGTGCCAGCAGCTTCGGAGTAGCGGGGGGGAAAGGGACCCAGTACTTC. This translates into CASSFGVAGGKGTQYF.

The V and J genes are TRBV5-1 and TRBJ1-3; 7 bases fit TRBD1. CDR1 SGHRS and CDR2 YFSETQ come from the germline V gene. The V gene end was trimmed by 4 bases and the J gene end by 6 bases; junction bases not matched to a gene: 10. The CDR3 extends over 15 amino acids. The CDR3 loop reads CASSSTGAGANTIYF. Written as DNA, the CDR3 is TGCGCCAGCAGCAGTACAGGGGCAGGAGCAAACACCATATATTTT.

V is TRBV7-9 and J is TRBJ1-4, with D possibly TRBD1 on 5 matching bases. V lost 7 bases, J lost 8 bases, and 17 bases lay in between. Germline V CDR1 and CDR2: SEHNR, FQNEAQ (reference sequence). This CDR3 has 14 amino acids. The CDR3 coding sequence is TGTGCCAGCACCCCCTCCGGGTCAGGGGAAAAACTGTTTTTT. It specifies CASTPSGSGEKLFF.

V and J are TRBV30 and TRBJ2-7; 10 bases are a match to TRBD1. The CDR3 contains 13 residues. The V gene end was trimmed by 7 bases and the J gene end by 6 bases; junction bases not matched to a gene: 9. The V gene's germline CDR1 is GTSNPN and CDR2 SVGIG (reference sequence). CDR3 in amino acids: CASQGQGFSEQYF. CDR3 sequence (DNA): TGTGCCTCCCAGGGACAGGGGTTTAGCGAGCAGTACTTC.